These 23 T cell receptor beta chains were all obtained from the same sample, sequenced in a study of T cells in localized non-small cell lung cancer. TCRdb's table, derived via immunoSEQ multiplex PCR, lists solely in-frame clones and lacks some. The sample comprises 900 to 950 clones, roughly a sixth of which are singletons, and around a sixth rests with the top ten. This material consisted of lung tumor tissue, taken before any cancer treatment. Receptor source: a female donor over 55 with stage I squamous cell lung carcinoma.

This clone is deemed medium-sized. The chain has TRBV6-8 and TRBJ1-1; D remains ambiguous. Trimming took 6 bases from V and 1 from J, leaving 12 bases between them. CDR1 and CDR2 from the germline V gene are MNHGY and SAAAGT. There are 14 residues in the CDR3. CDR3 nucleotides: TGTGCCAGCAGCTCGAATAGGAGGAACACTGAAGCTTTCTTT. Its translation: CASSSNRRNTEAFF.

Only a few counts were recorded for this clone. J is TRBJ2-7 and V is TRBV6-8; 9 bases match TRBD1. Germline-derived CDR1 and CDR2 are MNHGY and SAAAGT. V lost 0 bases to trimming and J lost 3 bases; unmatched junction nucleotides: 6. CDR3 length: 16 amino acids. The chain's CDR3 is CASSYSPGQGFYEQYF. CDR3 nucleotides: TGTGCCAGCAGTTACTCCCCGGGACAGGGTTTCTACGAGCAGTACTTC.

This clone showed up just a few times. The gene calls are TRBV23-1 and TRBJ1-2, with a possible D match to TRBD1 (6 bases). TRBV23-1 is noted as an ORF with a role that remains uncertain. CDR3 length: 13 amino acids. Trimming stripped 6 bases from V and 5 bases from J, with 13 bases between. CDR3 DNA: TGCGCCAGCAGCTTGTCAGGGGTTTATGGCTACACCTTC. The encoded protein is CASSLSGVYGYTF.

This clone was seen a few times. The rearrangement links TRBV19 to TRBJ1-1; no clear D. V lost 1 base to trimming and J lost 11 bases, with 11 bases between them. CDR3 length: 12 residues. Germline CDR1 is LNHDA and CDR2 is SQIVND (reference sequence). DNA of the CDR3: TGTGCCAGTAGTATAGCCCTAGGGTCGGCTTTCTTT. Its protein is CASSIALGSAFF.

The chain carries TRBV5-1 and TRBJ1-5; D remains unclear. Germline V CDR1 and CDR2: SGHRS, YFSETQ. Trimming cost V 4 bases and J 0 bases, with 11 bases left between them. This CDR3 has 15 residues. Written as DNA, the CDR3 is TGCGCCAGCAGCCCCCGACCCGATAGCAATCAGCCCCAGCATTTT. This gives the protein CASSPRPDSNQPQHF. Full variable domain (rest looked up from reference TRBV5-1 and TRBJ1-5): KAGVTQTPRYLIKTRGQQVTLSCSPISGHRSVSWYQQTPGQGLQFLFEYFSETQRNKGNFPGRFSGRQFSNSRSEMNVSTLELGDSALYLCASSPRPDSNQPQHFGDGTRLSIL.

CDR3 sequence: CATSRDVGVLRNEQFF. For the CDR3, the DNA is TGTGCCACCAGCAGAGATGTCGGGGTCCTGAGGAATGAGCAGTTCTTC. The rearrangement uses TRBV15 and TRBJ2-1, with D tentatively TRBD2 (5 bases). Germline V lookup: CDR1 LNHNV, CDR2 YYDKDF (reference sequence). The CDR3 has 16 amino acids. The ends were cut back, 0 bases at V and 7 bases at J, with 16 bases in the middle.

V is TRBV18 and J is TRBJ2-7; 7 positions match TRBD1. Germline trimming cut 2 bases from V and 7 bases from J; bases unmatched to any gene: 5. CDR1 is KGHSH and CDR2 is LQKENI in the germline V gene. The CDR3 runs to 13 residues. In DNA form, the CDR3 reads TGTGCCAGCTCACCAGGGACAGACGAAGAGCAGTACTTC. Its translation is CASSPGTDEEQYF.

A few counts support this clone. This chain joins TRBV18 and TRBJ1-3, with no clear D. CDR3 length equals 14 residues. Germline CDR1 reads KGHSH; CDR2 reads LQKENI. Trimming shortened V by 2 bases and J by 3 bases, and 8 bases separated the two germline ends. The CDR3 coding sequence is TGTGCCAGCTCACCAAAAGGTGGTGGAAACACCATATATTTT. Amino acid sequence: CASSPKGGGNTIYF.

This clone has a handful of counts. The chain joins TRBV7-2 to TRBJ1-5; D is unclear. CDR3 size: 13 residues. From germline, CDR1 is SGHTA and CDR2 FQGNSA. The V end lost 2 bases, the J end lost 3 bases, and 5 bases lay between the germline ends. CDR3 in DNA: TGTGCCAGCAGCTTATCAAACAATCAGCCCCAGCATTTT. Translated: CASSLSNNQPQHF. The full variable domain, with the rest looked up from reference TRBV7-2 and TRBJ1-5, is GAGVSQSPSNKVTEKGKDVELRCDPISGHTALYWYRQSLGQGLEFLIYFQGNSAPDKSGLPSDRFSAERTGGSVSTLTIQRTQQEDSAVYLCASSLSNNQPQHFGDGTRLSIL.

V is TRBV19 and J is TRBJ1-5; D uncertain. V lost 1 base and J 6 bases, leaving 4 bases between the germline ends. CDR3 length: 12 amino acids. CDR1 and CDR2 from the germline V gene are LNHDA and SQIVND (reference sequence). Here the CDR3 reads CASSIGGQPQHF. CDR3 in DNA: TGTGCCAGTAGTATAGGAGGTCAGCCCCAGCATTTT. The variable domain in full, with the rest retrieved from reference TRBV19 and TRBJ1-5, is DGGITQSPKYLFRKEGQNVTLSCEQNLNHDAMYWYRQDPGQGLRLIYYSQIVNDFQKGDIAEGYSVSREKKESFPLTVTSAQKNPTAFYLCASSIGGQPQHFGDGTRLSIL.

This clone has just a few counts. CDR3: CASSVGGGLMNTEAFF. Here the CDR3 DNA reads TGTGCCAGCAGCGTAGGAGGGGGGCTCATGAACACTGAAGCTTTCTTT. This rearrangement joins TRBV9 to TRBJ1-1; D may be TRBD1 (6 bases). V lost 0 bases, J lost 0 bases, and 12 bases lay in between. Germline CDR1 reads SGDLS; CDR2 reads YYNGEE. There are 16 residues in the CDR3.

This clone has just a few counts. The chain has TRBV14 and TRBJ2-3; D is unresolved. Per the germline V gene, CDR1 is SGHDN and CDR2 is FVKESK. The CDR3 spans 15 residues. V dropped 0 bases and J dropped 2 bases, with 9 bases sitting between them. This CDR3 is CASSQDLRATDTQYF. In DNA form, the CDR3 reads TGTGCCAGCAGCCAAGATCTTAGGGCCACAGATACGCAGTATTTT.

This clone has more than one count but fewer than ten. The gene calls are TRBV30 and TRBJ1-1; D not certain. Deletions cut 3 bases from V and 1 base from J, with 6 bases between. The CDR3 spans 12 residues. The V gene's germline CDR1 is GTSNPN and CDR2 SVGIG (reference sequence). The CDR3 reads CAWRPENTEAFF. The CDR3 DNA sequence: TGTGCCTGGAGGCCGGAGAACACTGAAGCTTTCTTT. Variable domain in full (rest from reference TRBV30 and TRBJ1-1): SQTIHQWPATLVQPVGSPLSLECTVEGTSNPNLYWYRQAAGRGLQLLFYSVGIGQISSEVPQNLSASRPQDRQFILSSKKLLLSDSGFYLCAWRPENTEAFFGQGTRLTVV.

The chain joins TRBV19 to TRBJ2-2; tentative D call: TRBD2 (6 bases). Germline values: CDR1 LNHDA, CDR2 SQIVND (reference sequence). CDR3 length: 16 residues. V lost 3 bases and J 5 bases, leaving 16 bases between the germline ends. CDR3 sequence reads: CASSIVRVGRTGELFF. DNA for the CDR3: TGTGCCAGTAGTATCGTTAGGGTTGGGAGGACCGGGGAGCTGTTTTTT.

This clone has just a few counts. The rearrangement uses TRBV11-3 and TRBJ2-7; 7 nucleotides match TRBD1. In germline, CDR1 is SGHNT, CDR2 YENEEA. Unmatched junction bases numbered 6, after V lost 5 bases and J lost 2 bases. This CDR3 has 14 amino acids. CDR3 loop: CASSTSGQTYEQYF. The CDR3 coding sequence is TGTGCCAGCAGCACCTCGGGACAGACCTACGAGCAGTACTTC.

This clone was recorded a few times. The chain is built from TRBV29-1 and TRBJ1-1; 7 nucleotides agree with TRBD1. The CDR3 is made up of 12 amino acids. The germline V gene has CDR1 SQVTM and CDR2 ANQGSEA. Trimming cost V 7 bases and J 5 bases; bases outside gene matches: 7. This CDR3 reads CSGLDRRTEAFF. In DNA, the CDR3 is TGCAGCGGGCTGGACAGGAGGACTGAAGCTTTCTTT.

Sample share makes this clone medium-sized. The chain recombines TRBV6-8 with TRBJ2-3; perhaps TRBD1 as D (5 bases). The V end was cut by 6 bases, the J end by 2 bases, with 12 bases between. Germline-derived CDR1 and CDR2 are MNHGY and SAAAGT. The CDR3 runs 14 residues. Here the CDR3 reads CASRPGHFTDTQYF. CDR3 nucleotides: TGTGCCAGCAGACCCGGACACTTCACAGATACGCAGTATTTT.

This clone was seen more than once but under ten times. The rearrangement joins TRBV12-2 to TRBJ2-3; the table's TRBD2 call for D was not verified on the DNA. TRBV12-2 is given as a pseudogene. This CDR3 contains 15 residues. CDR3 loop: CALELRLEDTDTQYF. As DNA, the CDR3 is TGTGCCCTCGAGTTGCGTCTAGAGGACACAGATACGCAGTATTTT.

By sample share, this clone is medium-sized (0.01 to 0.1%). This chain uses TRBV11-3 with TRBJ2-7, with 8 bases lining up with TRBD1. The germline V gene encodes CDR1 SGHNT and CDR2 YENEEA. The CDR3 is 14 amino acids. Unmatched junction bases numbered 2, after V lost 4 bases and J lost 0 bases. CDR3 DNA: TGTGCCAGCAGCTGGGACAGGAGCTCCTACGAGCAGTACTTC. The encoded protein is CASSWDRSSYEQYF.

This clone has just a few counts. In DNA, the CDR3 is TGTGCCAGCAGTGTCGGGACCTACCAAGGCTACACCTTC. Residues: CASSVGTYQGYTF. The V gene is TRBV6-8, the J gene TRBJ1-2; possibly TRBD1 for D (5 bases). The CDR3 spans 13 residues. Trimming removed 5 bases at V and 8 bases at J, with 15 bases between. Germline assignment: CDR1 MNHGY and CDR2 SAAAGT.

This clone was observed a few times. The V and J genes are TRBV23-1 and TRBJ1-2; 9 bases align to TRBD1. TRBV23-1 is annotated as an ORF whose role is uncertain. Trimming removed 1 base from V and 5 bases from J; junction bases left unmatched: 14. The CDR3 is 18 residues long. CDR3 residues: CASSQFDVVRTGVYGYTF. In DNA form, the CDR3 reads TGCGCCAGCAGTCAATTCGATGTTGTTAGGACAGGGGTTTATGGCTACACCTTC.

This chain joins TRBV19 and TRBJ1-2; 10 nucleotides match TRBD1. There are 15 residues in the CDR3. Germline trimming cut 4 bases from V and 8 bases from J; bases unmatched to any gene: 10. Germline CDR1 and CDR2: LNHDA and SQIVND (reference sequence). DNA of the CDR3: TGTGCCAGTAGTACCTTCGACAGGGGGCCATTCGGCTACACCTTC. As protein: CASSTFDRGPFGYTF.

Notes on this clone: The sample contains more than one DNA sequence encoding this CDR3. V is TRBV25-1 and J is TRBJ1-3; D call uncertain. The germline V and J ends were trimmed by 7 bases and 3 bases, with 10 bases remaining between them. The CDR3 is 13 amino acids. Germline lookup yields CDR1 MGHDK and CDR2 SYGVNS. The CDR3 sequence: CASTEAGGNTIYF. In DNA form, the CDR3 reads TGTGCCAGCACTGAGGCAGGTGGAAACACCATATATTTT.